The 18 T cell receptor beta chains given below trace back to one sample, sequenced in a study of T cell responses to AZD1222 COVID-19 vaccine (dated by TCRdb to the early 2020s). Libraries were constructed by the immunoSEQ multiplex PCR assay. As stored in TCRdb, this immuneACCESS dataset retains in-frame rearrangements with V and J assigned. A fraction of the clones does not appear; measured against another copy, unresolved V genes explain less than half of the discrepancy, and the remainder lacks a known reason. The sample yields about 85,000 clones; 80% to 90% were counted once. Under 9% of the sample comes from the top ten. According to the study, the label for this sample's time point signals: baseline before first vaccination. The sample consisted of peripheral blood, taken on day 0 of AZD1222 vaccination. The origin of the receptors is an adult in good health.

The J gene is TRBJ1-4, the V gene TRBV25-1, with D tentatively TRBD1 (5 bases). Trimming stripped 5 bases from V and 8 bases from J, with 12 bases between. Germline CDR1 reads MGHDK; CDR2 reads SYGVNS. This CDR3 is built from 13 residues. The CDR3 is CASSLARAEKLFF. The CDR3 region has the DNA TGTGCCAGCAGTTTGGCCAGGGCAGAAAAACTGTTTTTT.

J is TRBJ1-2 and V is TRBV7-3; perhaps TRBD1 as D (5 bases). Germline V gives CDR1 SGHTA, CDR2 FQGTGA. This CDR3 is 14 amino acids long. With 5 bases removed from V and 0 bases from J, the gap between germline ends came to 10 bases. The chain's CDR3 is CASSPGPANYGYTF. The CDR3 DNA follows: TGTGCCAGCAGCCCAGGGCCAGCTAACTATGGCTACACCTTC.

V gene TRBV27 combines with J gene TRBJ2-3; D uncertain. Deletions cut 3 bases from V and 2 bases from J, with 9 bases between. The CDR3 consists of 14 residues. In germline, CDR1 is MNHEY, CDR2 SMNVEV (reference sequence). Here the CDR3 DNA reads TGTGCCAGCAGTTTGACCCCCTACACAGATACGCAGTATTTT. Residues: CASSLTPYTDTQYF.

The V and J genes are TRBV28 and TRBJ1-5; D gene uncertain. V was trimmed by 7 bases and J by 3 bases, leaving 16 bases between them. CDR3 length: 15 amino acids. The V gene's germline CDR1 is MDHEN and CDR2 SYDVKM. The CDR3 bases are TGTGCCAGCACTCCGGGAGTTCGGCTCAATCAGCCCCAGCATTTT. It codes for CASTPGVRLNQPQHF.

This clone was detected a few times. This rearrangement joins TRBV7-9 to TRBJ2-1, with 8 bases identical to TRBD1. The junction had 8 bases not matched to a gene; V was cut back by 3 bases and J by 7 bases. Looked up from germline, CDR1 is SEHNR and CDR2 is FQNEAQ (reference sequence). CDR3 length: 15 amino acids. The CDR3 DNA follows: TGTGCCAGCAGCTTGCCCCAAACAGGGGGGAATGAGCAGTTCTTC. Its protein is CASSLPQTGGNEQFF. The variable domain in full, completed from reference TRBV7-9 and TRBJ2-1, reads DTGVSQNPRHKITKRGQNVTFRCDPISEHNRLYWYRQTLGQGPEFLTYFQNEAQLEKSRLLSDRFSAERPKGSFSTLEIQRTEQGDSAMYLCASSLPQTGGNEQFFGPGTRLTVL.

V gene TRBV15 combines with J gene TRBJ2-2, with D tentatively TRBD2 (5 bases). Trimming pared 5 bases from V and 3 bases from J, leaving 13 bases between. The CDR3 contains 15 residues. Germline V CDR1 and CDR2: LNHNV, YYDKDF (reference sequence). CDR3 amino acids: CATSGSTGYTGELFF. As DNA, the CDR3 is TGTGCCACCAGCGGCTCGACGGGGTACACCGGGGAGCTGTTTTTT.

The gene calls are TRBV5-6 and TRBJ2-2, with a possible D match to TRBD1 (5 bases). Germline loops: CDR1 SGHDT, CDR2 YYEEEE. V shed 3 bases and J shed 1 base, with 16 bases lying between them. The CDR3 covers 17 residues. This CDR3 is CASSSTVWAGNTGELFF. CDR3 nucleotides: TGTGCCAGCAGCTCGACAGTATGGGCAGGGAACACCGGGGAGCTGTTTTTT.

V is TRBV7-9 and J is TRBJ2-3, with D possibly being TRBD1 (5 bases). The germline CDR1 and CDR2 sequences are SEHNR and FQNEAQ (reference sequence). CDR3 size: 15 residues. Trimming removed 7 bases at V and 6 bases at J, with 20 bases between. CDR3 DNA sequence: TGTGCCAGCATCCACCCCAGGGTTCTCTTGGATACGCAGTATTTT. It translates to CASIHPRVLLDTQYF.

This chain links TRBV7-9 with TRBJ2-3; D gene uncertain. Germline lookup yields CDR1 SEHNR and CDR2 FQNEAQ (reference sequence). This CDR3 comprises 14 residues. Trimming removed 1 base from V and 2 bases from J, with 7 bases in between. The CDR3 region is CASSLGISTDTQYF. The CDR3 bases are TGTGCCAGCAGCTTAGGAATATCCACAGATACGCAGTATTTT.

The CDR3 DNA follows: TGTGCCAGTAGTATAGCAGAGAACACCGGGGAGCTGTTTTTT. Amino acid sequence: CASSIAENTGELFF. The chain recombines TRBV19 with TRBJ2-2; D gene uncertain. CDR1 and CDR2 (germline): LNHDA, SQIVND (reference sequence). CDR3 length: 14 residues. V was shortened by 1 base and J by 1 base, with 4 bases between the two germline ends.

V and J are TRBV28 and TRBJ2-7; D may be TRBD2 (6 bases). This CDR3 is built from 14 residues. From germline, CDR1 is MDHEN and CDR2 SYDVKM. The V end was cut by 3 bases, the J end by 5 bases, with 14 bases between. The CDR3 DNA follows: TGTGCCAGCAGTTTGGCGGGACCAAGGGACGAGCAGTACTTC. It encodes CASSLAGPRDEQYF.

The table lists this clone with a few counts. V is TRBV3-1 (or the pseudogene TRBV3-2) and J is TRBJ1-2; D ambiguous. The CDR3 is made up of 13 amino acids. With 3 bases removed from V and 2 bases from J, the gap between germline ends came to 7 bases. Germline V gene lookup returns CDR1 LGHDT and CDR2 YNNKEL (reference sequence). The CDR3 is CASSHGPNYGYTF. CDR3 coding DNA: TGTGCCAGCAGCCACGGGCCCAACTATGGCTACACCTTC.

The J gene is TRBJ1-4, the V gene TRBV9; D is uncertain. Trimming removed 0 bases from V and 2 bases from J, with 5 bases in between. CDR3 length: 14 amino acids. Germline lookup yields CDR1 SGDLS and CDR2 YYNGEE. Here the CDR3 DNA reads TGTGCCAGCAGCGTAGGTGTTACTAATGAAAAACTGTTTTTT. Translated, it gives CASSVGVTNEKLFF.

The V gene is TRBV11-3, the J gene TRBJ2-1, with 8 bases that match TRBD2. Germline V gene data show CDR1 as SGHNT and CDR2 as YENEEA. This CDR3 is 16 amino acids long. The V segment lost 0 bases and the J segment 1 base; nucleotides outside the gene matches: 2. CDR3 DNA: TGTGCCAGCAGCTTAGATTCTAGCGGGTCCTACAATGAGCAGTTCTTC. Its protein is CASSLDSSGSYNEQFF. Combining the CDR3 with reference TRBV11-3 and TRBJ2-1 gives the whole variable domain EAGVVQSPRYKIIEKKQPVAFWCNPISGHNTLYWYLQNLGQGPELLIRYENEEAVDDSQLPKDRFSAERLKGVDSTLKIQPAELGDSAVYLCASSLDSSGSYNEQFFGPGTRLTVL.

J is TRBJ2-7 and V is TRBV7-3; 9 nucleotides align to TRBD2. This CDR3 region has 14 residues. Trimming cost V 1 base and J 3 bases; bases outside gene matches: 1. Looked up from germline, CDR1 is SGHTA and CDR2 is FQGTGA. CDR3 coding DNA: TGTGCCAGCAGCTTAAAAGCGGGAGGCTACGAGCAGTACTTC. Translation: CASSLKAGGYEQYF.

The chain has TRBV4-2 and TRBJ2-3, with TRBD2 identical over 9 bases. The CDR3 covers 17 residues. Trimming took 3 bases from V and 2 from J; bases not matched to a gene: 9. Germline-derived CDR1 and CDR2 are LGHNA and YNFKEQ. The chain's CDR3 is CASSQKELAGYTDTQYF. CDR3 bases: TGTGCCAGCAGCCAGAAAGAACTAGCGGGCTACACAGATACGCAGTATTTT.

Only a few counts were recorded for this clone. J is TRBJ1-5 and V is TRBV28; D is undetermined. Germline V gives CDR1 MDHEN, CDR2 SYDVKM. The CDR3 spans 20 residues. Trimming removed 1 base from V and 2 bases from J, with 24 bases in between. The CDR3 DNA reads as TGTGCCAGCAGTTTATCCCCCTTACCCCCAGGTTTTAGGGGCAATCAGCCCCAGCATTTT. Protein: CASSLSPLPPGFRGNQPQHF.

V usage is TRBV2 and J usage is TRBJ1-1, with D uncertain. The CDR3 covers 14 residues. Trimming removed 3 bases at V and 2 bases at J, with 10 bases between. CDR1 is SNHLY and CDR2 is FYNNEI in the germline V gene. CDR3 in DNA: TGTGCCAGCAGTGAGATTTACAGTAACACTGAAGCTTTCTTT. Protein: CASSEIYSNTEAFF.